This TCR beta chain stems from a study of shared clonotypes between healthy human individuals (dated by TCRdb to 2019 to 2021). Concerning the study at large: Three men and a couple of women, aged 18 to 49 years, made up the cohort. To increase sequencing depth and limit assay-specific biases, TCR repertoire library preparation and sequencing were carried out by different laboratories using diverse techniques. Between about 0.94 and 8.9 billion PBMCs per donor were obtained by leukapheresis. Blood TCR repertoires of a handful of healthy adults were deeply sequenced to estimate repertoire size and the extent of clonotype sharing between individuals. For each donor, CD4 naive and CD4 memory were each run on three plates, CD8 naive on two plates, and CD8 memory on one plate. What the authors observed across the whole study: Naive subsets generally had larger estimated clonotype richness than memory subsets did. The small number of donors limited the genetic and exposure-history diversity represented. When a handful of donors were compared, the shared fraction of clonotypes was 5% to 6.5% for naive CD4, over 3% for naive CD8, 2% to 2.5% for memory CD4, and less than 0.5% for memory CD8. Sampling was restricted to blood, and TCR repertoires in tissues likely differ from the TCR repertoires found in blood. Even with the large sequencing depth, rarefaction of the sorted-subset datasets indicated that sequencing was incomplete. Higher generation probabilities were observed for clonotypes shared by all four sorted-subset donors than for non-shared clonotypes. Pairwise subsampling indicated that sequencing depth was expected to affect the degree of clonotype sharing among donors.

The donors were healthy, HIV-negative adults with no recently reported acute infections or vaccinations. All donors were Caucasian adults living in Nashville, Tennessee, USA. Magnetic negative selection was used to enrich CD4+ T cells, after which naive cells were positively selected on CD45RA and the negative fraction became the memory subset. Blood was collected by leukapheresis, and PBMCs were isolated by Ficoll-Histopaque density gradient centrifugation and then cryopreserved in liquid nitrogen vapor phase. Analytical flow cytometry was used to check the purity and quantity of each magnetically sorted T cell population. Genomic DNA was isolated from every sorted fraction and measured by UV absorbance on a Nanodrop 2000c. A remark on this clone: This receptor's antigen is unknown. The sample holds no much larger clone one base away, and base qualities are not on file. Other DNA sequences in the same sample also yield this CDR3.

The CDR3 contains 15 residues, cysteine and phenylalanine counted. Just the 45-base CDR3 DNA is kept, in frame starting at base 1. The junction shows trimming of 6 bases on V and 0 bases on J, and the gene matches do not reach 3 bases of it. CDR1 and CDR2, looked up from the germline V gene, are MDHEN and SYDVKM. Using the deep immunoSEQ assay, TCR CDR3 regions were amplified from genomic DNA by multiplex PCR. For each cell subset, the extracted genomic DNA was distributed evenly across all wells of several immunoSEQ 96-well plates, and each plate served as one replicate. For sorted subsets, each replicate PCR was loaded with 200 to 250 ng genomic DNA, equivalent to about 30,000 T cell genomes. The purified libraries were quantified using a Qubit 3.0 fluorometer, sized with a Bioanalyzer 2100, and then quantified again using the KAPA Library Quantification kit. Each immunoSEQ 96-well plate was sequenced on its own single-read 150-cycle Illumina NextSeq 550 flow cell. In the original analysis: Because only junctional sequences without quality scores were contained in the immunoSEQ output, filtering matching that applied to full-length reads could not be performed. Sequences were annotated with PyIR, a Python wrapper for IgBLAST v1.9, and V/J genes and CDR3 were assigned using IMGT germline references. Reads were removed for weak V/J assignments (E-value above 1e-6), missing CDR3, stop codons, out-of-frame junctions, or ambiguous translated residues. A V3J clonotype was defined by an identical inferred V gene, J gene, and CDR3 amino acid sequence. The percentage overlap between two repertoires was calculated by dividing the number of shared unique clonotypes by the size of the smaller repertoire. Three approaches were used to assess repertoire richness: RTK rarefaction, the Chao1 estimator, and Recon v2.1 estimates of unobserved clonotypes. Generation probabilities for all TCRbeta clonotypes obtained by the gDNA method from four donors were computed using OLGA. The table comes from immuneACCESS by way of TCRdb, which keeps in-frame sequences with V and J called. Part of the clones is missing from these tables; in studies checked, under half for an unresolved V gene and the rest for unknown reasons. The DNA was the basis for D and trimming; V, J and clone size are from that table. The sample table lists under 2.5 million clones, around 93% of them with a count of one. The ten largest clones capture approximately 0.4% of the sample.

This sequence was found in a man aged 18-30 years in good health. Some clones in this sample may be carry-over from other donors' samples. The sequenced sample was naive CD4+ T cells from PBMCs. This specimen's cell subset or site label, per the study, means: CD45RA+ positively selected. The chain employs TRBV28 and TRBJ1-5; TRBD1 fits 9 bases in the junction. The nucleotide sequence is TGTGCCAGCAGCCGGACAGGGGATAGCAATCAGCCCCAGCATTTT. This codes for CASSRTGDSNQPQHF.